This T cell receptor beta chain stems from a study of sequential checkpoint blockade in melanoma. Study at large: First-line arms were nivolumab then ipilimumab, or the reverse, randomized 1:1. Maintenance nivolumab came after either treatment sequence. Study outcomes and limitations: About 30 times likelier clinical benefit followed increased tumor T-cell fraction and clonality. Mutational load did not correlate with tumor T-cell fraction or clonality.

With regard to this clone: Its target is unknown.

Sequencing used immunoSEQ multiplex PCR; TCRdb keeps in-frame clones, though not all of them. The sample yields about 6,100 clones, under 25% seen once. Treatment specified: randomized to nivolumab then ipilimumab (arm A) or the reverse (arm B). This CDR3 is 15 amino acids long. The germline CDR1 and CDR2 sequences are MNHGY and SAAAGT. V shed 0 bases and J shed 8 bases, with 16 bases lying between them. The sequencing here drew on tumor tissue (inferred from file names), taken from a patient given nivolumab and ipilimumab in sequence. The rearrangement uses TRBV6-8 and TRBJ1-1; D is perhaps TRBD1 (6 bases). The receptor was isolated from a human donor with melanoma. Here the CDR3 reads CASSYSIGTGAEAFF. In DNA, the CDR3 is TGTGCCAGCAGTTACTCGATAGGTACGGGGGCCGAAGCTTTCTTT.